This is a list of T cell receptor beta chains from one sample in a study of T cell responses to AZD1222 COVID-19 vaccine. Using immunoSEQ multiplex PCR, the repertoire was profiled, and TCRdb retains in-frame clones only, with some absent. Here the sample spans about 150,000 clones, roughly 88% being singletons. Specimen: peripheral blood, collected 28 days after the second dose of the MenACWY control vaccine. These TCRs come from an adult who received the MenACWY meningococcal vaccine as a control. Each CDR3 is given with its conserved first and last residue. Fields, in order: J gene, V gene, CDR3 protein.

>TRBJ2-3|TRBV5-4
CASSLEATASTDTQYF
>TRBJ2-6|TRBV7-9
CASSPRDGAGANVLTF
>TRBJ1-2|TRBV4-2
CASSHPGEPNYGYTF
>TRBJ2-7|TRBV12-5
CASGRDGAYEQYF
>TRBJ1-5|TRBV28
CASSQYQGAGNQPQHF
>TRBJ1-1|TRBV3-1/TRBV3-2
CASSQDPGNTEAFF
>TRBJ1-6|TRBV15
CATSGSGTNNSPLHF
>TRBJ1-1|TRBV5-4
CASSLENRNTEAFF
>TRBJ1-5|TRBV29-1
CSVEHGEGQPQHF
>TRBJ1-4|TRBV6-1
CASSEVWAEKLFF
>TRBJ2-7|TRBV5-4
CASSLTPIYEQYF
>TRBJ2-7|TRBV15
CATSSGEGDGAYEQYF
>TRBJ1-6|TRBV27
CASSYRDRGNSPLHF
>TRBJ2-5|TRBV5-5
CASSLEGTETQYF
>TRBJ1-2|TRBV27
CASSQTTGLGANYGYTF
>TRBJ1-2|TRBV4-1
CASSPQAGSPYGYTF
>TRBJ2-1|TRBV7-2
CASSLALAGYNEQFF
>TRBJ1-2|TRBV9
CASSVSEANYGYTF
>TRBJ2-7|TRBV10-1
CASSEPPTGTSGNWDEQYF
>TRBJ2-3|TRBV5-1
CASSLSFLTDTQYF
>TRBJ1-2|TRBV27
CASIHRQGANYGYTF
>TRBJ2-1|TRBV11-2
CASSLVGTSGGGVNEQFF
>TRBJ2-7|TRBV19
CASSPGTSGSRSYEQYF
>TRBJ1-2|TRBV28
CASTSDRFGYTF
>TRBJ2-6|TRBV9
CASSPRVSGRRYSGANVLTF
>TRBJ1-6|TRBV5-1
CASSGNREGSPLHF
>TRBJ2-5|TRBV12-5
CASGYLGLQGETQYF
>TRBJ1-2|TRBV5-6
CASSAGTRGYGYTF
>TRBJ1-2|TRBV30
CAWSNRGVGYTF
>TRBJ1-6|TRBV7-2
CASSLRRTGDSPLHF
>TRBJ1-2|TRBV6-5
CASSSSPGGWNGYTF
>TRBJ2-4|TRBV7-2
CATQGASKNIQYF
>TRBJ1-1|TRBV3-1/TRBV3-2
CASSPGPLTEAFF
>TRBJ1-3|TRBV4-3
CASSQGTPYSGNTIYF
>TRBJ1-1|TRBV5-6
CASCVAGLNTEAFF
>TRBJ1-3|TRBV11-2
CASRDLGSSGNTIYF